Following are 16 T cell receptor beta chains from one sample sequenced in a study of PD-1 blockade in classical Hodgkin lymphoma (dated by TCRdb to about 2020). The time point label corresponds to: cycle 4 day 1 (C4D1), after five to seven weeks of nivolumab. All trial patients had relapsed after autologous stem cell transplantation, with cohorts A, B and C differing in prior brentuximab vedotin exposure. A Miltenyi CD4+ T cell isolation kit was used for magnetic negative selection to purify CD4+ T cells from thawed PBMCs. The library was generated by the immunoSEQ multiplex PCR assay. Not all clones reach the TCRdb copy of this immuneACCESS table, which keeps in-frame sequences only. Checked studies attribute under half of the gap to unresolved V genes and leave the rest unexplained. Recorded for this sample are tens of thousands of clones; roughly 80% of them occurred a single time. The top ten constitute approximately 0.62% of the sample.

Material: CD4+ T cells from blood, obtained before the fourth cycle of nivolumab. The receptors stem from a human donor with classical Hodgkin lymphoma.

The chain couples TRBV4-2 to TRBJ1-4, with TRBD1 matching over 7 bases. The V gene end was trimmed by 7 bases and the J gene end by 8 bases; junction bases not matched to a gene: 7. This CDR3 is 13 amino acids long. Germline CDR1 and CDR2: LGHNA and YNFKEQ. The CDR3: CASNPGQSEKLFF. CDR3 nucleotide sequence: TGTGCCAGCAACCCGGGACAGTCAGAAAAACTGTTTTTT.

This clone has just one count. The chain couples TRBV7-9 to TRBJ1-1, with 9 nucleotides matching TRBD1. J gave up 4 bases and V 5 bases, and 5 bases lay outside the gene matches. Per the germline V gene, CDR1 is SEHNR and CDR2 is FQNEAQ (reference sequence). The length of the CDR3 is 14 residues. This chain's CDR3 is CASSPRGQGTEAFF. The CDR3 DNA sequence: TGTGCCAGCAGCCCCCGGGGACAGGGCACTGAAGCTTTCTTT.

The chain joins TRBV5-1 to TRBJ1-2; D ambiguous. The CDR3 is 15 residues long. The V gene lost 2 bases and the J gene lost 6 bases, with 17 bases spanning the gap. Germline CDR1 reads SGHRS; CDR2 reads YFSETQ. Written as DNA, the CDR3 is TGCGCCAGCAGCTTACCCGTCGGGCCAAGCCATGGCTACACCTTC. This sequence encodes CASSLPVGPSHGYTF.

The chain is built from TRBV2 and TRBJ1-2, with D unclear. Trimming cost V 6 bases and J 1 base, with 9 bases left between them. The CDR3 loop spans 13 amino acids. Germline-derived CDR1 and CDR2 are SNHLY and FYNNEI. The CDR3, as DNA: TGTGCCAGCAGCAAGGACGGTAACTATGGCTACACCTTC. Amino acid sequence: CASSKDGNYGYTF.

The chain combines TRBV19 with TRBJ1-4; 8 bases match TRBD1. Germline V lookup: CDR1 LNHDA, CDR2 SQIVND (reference sequence). This CDR3 has 15 amino acids. V lost 4 bases, J lost 8 bases, and 9 bases stayed unmatched. CDR3 residues: CASSRVGTGSEKLFF. The CDR3 DNA reads TGTGCCAGTAGTAGGGTAGGGACAGGCAGCGAAAAACTGTTTTTT.

V gene TRBV5-6 combines with J gene TRBJ2-1; possible D gene TRBD2, 5 bases. V lost 1 base and J 3 bases, leaving 17 bases between the germline ends. Germline values: CDR1 SGHDT, CDR2 YYEEEE. There are 17 residues in the CDR3. The CDR3 nucleotides read TGTGCCAGCAGCTTGCAGGTTCCGGGGTTCGACTACAATGAGCAGTTCTTC. Translated: CASSLQVPGFDYNEQFF.

The CDR3 sequence: CASSQRQGPFYGYTF. CDR3 bases: TGTGCCAGCAGCCAGAGACAGGGTCCCTTCTATGGCTACACCTTC. The V and J genes are TRBV7-9 and TRBJ1-2, with 7 bases identical to TRBD1. The germline V gene has CDR1 SEHNR and CDR2 FQNEAQ (reference sequence). CDR3 length: 15 amino acids. V was clipped by 5 bases and J by 4 bases; unmatched bases: 10.

The chain uses TRBV7-2 and TRBJ2-5; 8 nucleotides match TRBD2. This CDR3 spans 15 amino acids. Germline V gives CDR1 SGHTA, CDR2 FQGNSA. With 4 bases clipped from V and 1 base from J, the junction kept 5 bases outside the gene matches. The CDR3 protein is CASSSLGLGQETQYF. The CDR3 nucleotides are TGTGCCAGCAGCTCATTGGGACTAGGCCAAGAGACCCAGTACTTC.

J is TRBJ1-3 and V is TRBV9; D is unclear. Trimming left V 1 base short and J 0 bases short, with 2 bases between. The CDR3 length is 13 residues. Germline V gives CDR1 SGDLS, CDR2 YYNGEE. The CDR3 DNA sequence: TGTGCCAGCAGCGTAAGCTCTGGAAACACCATATATTTT. The encoded protein is CASSVSSGNTIYF.

The CDR3 region is CASSLDRASEAFF. CDR3 in DNA: TGTGCCAGCAGCTTAGACAGGGCCTCTGAAGCTTTCTTT. The chain carries TRBV7-9 and TRBJ1-1, with a tentative D call TRBD1 (6 bases). Trimming pared 1 base from V and 6 bases from J, leaving 9 bases between. Germline loops: CDR1 SEHNR, CDR2 FQNEAQ (reference sequence). This CDR3 spans 13 amino acids.

This chain uses TRBV7-9 with TRBJ2-1; D is possibly TRBD1 (5 bases). Germline V CDR1 and CDR2: SEHNR, FQNEAQ (reference sequence). The CDR3 runs to 14 residues. The germline V and J ends were trimmed by 2 bases and 9 bases, with 14 bases remaining between them. CDR3 residues: CASSLRAGPAEQFF. CDR3 nucleotides: TGTGCCAGCAGCTTAAGGGCAGGGCCCGCTGAGCAGTTCTTC.

The chain recombines TRBV5-1 with TRBJ2-2, with D possibly matching TRBD1 (6 bases). V was clipped by 4 bases and J by 3 bases, with 13 bases between them. Germline loops: CDR1 SGHRS, CDR2 YFSETQ. This CDR3 has 15 residues. The CDR3 spells CASSVQGTHTGELFF. The DNA for the CDR3 is TGCGCCAGCAGCGTACAGGGCACACACACCGGGGAGCTGTTTTTT.

The CDR3 spells CASSLGQLYEQYF. For the CDR3, the DNA is TGCGCCAGCAGCTTGGGTCAGCTCTACGAGCAGTACTTC. This chain links TRBV5-1 with TRBJ2-7; D gene uncertain. Germline V gene data show CDR1 as SGHRS and CDR2 as YFSETQ. The germline V and J ends were trimmed by 0 bases and 3 bases, with 7 bases remaining between them. CDR3 length: 13 residues.

The gene calls are TRBV6-1 and TRBJ1-6; D unclear. CDR1 is MNHNS and CDR2 is SASEGT in the germline V gene. Trimming stripped 5 bases from V and 4 bases from J, with 9 bases between. This CDR3 region has 14 residues. The DNA of the CDR3 is TGTGCCAGCAGTTCCGGGCCTTATAATTCACCCCTCCACTTT. Translation: CASSSGPYNSPLHF.

The chain uses TRBV7-9 and TRBJ1-4, with D possibly TRBD1 on 6 matching bases. This CDR3 has 14 amino acids. V dropped 7 bases and J dropped 4 bases, with 13 bases sitting between them. Germline CDR1 is SEHNR and CDR2 is FQNEAQ (reference sequence). CDR3 sequence: CASKGEGGNEKLFF. CDR3 DNA: TGTGCCAGCAAGGGGGAGGGCGGTAATGAAAAACTGTTTTTT.

This clone was counted once. The chain links TRBV7-9 to TRBJ1-3; 7 bases are shared with TRBD1. This CDR3 spans 18 amino acids. V gave up 7 bases and J gave up 2 bases; unmatched junction bases: 17. Looked up from germline, CDR1 is SEHNR and CDR2 is FQNEAQ (reference sequence). CDR3 amino acids: CASTEGPLTGIAGNTIYF. In nucleotides, the CDR3 is TGTGCCAGCACCGAAGGCCCCTTGACAGGGATCGCTGGAAACACCATATATTTT.